This T cell receptor (beta chain) originates from a study of prognosis after radiotherapy for stage I lung cancer. General study results and limits: Patients who went on to get distant metastases had lower Shannon entropy after stereotactic body radiation therapy.

Note on this clonotype: What it recognizes is unknown.

With 7 bases removed from V and 5 bases from J, the gap between germline ends came to 16 bases. From germline, CDR1 is LNHDA and CDR2 SQIVND (reference sequence). This CDR3 is built from 14 residues. The TCR beta CDR3 region was amplified from genomic DNA, with two rounds of multiplex PCR being used for the amplification. Initially, in first-round PCR, primers specific to each TRBV and TRBJ gene were used. TCRdb reprocessed the multiplex PCR reads via MiXCR and lists one record per CDR3 protein. The data show about 51,000 distinct CDR3 sequences, less than 45% seen once. The input for sequencing was PBMCs, taken before or after stereotactic body radiation therapy (not recorded which). The clonotype comes from a donor older than 45 with non-small cell lung cancer. This chain connects TRBV19 to TRBJ2-3; D perhaps matches TRBD2 (6 bases). The CDR3, as DNA: TGTGCCAGTAATCATATTGGAGGGGTAGATACGCAGTATTTT. It specifies CASNHIGGVDTQYF. Drawing the rest from reference TRBV19 and TRBJ2-3, the complete variable domain is DGGITQSPKYLFRKEGQNVTLSCEQNLNHDAMYWYRQDPGQGLRLIYYSQIVNDFQKGDIAEGYSVSREKKESFPLTVTSAQKNPTAFYLCASNHIGGVDTQYFGPGTRLTVL.